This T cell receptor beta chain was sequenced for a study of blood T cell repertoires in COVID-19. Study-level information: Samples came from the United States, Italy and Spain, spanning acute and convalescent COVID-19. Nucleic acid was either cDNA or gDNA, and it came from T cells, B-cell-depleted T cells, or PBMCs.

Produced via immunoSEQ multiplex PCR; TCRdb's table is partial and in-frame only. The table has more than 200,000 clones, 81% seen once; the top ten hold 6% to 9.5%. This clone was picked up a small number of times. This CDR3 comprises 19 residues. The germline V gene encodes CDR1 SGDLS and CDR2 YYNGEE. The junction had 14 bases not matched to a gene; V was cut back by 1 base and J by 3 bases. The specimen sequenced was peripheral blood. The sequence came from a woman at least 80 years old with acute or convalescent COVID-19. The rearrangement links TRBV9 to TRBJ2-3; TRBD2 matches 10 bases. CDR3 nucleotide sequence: TGTGCCAGCAGCGTAAGACCAAAGGAGACTAGCGGGCTAACAGATACGCAGTATTTT. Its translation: CASSVRPKETSGLTDTQYF. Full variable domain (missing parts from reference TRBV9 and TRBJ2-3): DSGVTQTPKHLITATGQRVTLRCSPRSGDLSVYWYQQSLDQGLQFLIQYYNGEERAKGNILERFSAQQFPDLHSELNLSSLELGDSALYFCASSVRPKETSGLTDTQYFGPGTRLTVL.